The 15 T cell receptor beta chains in this list originate from one sample, sequenced in a study of cytomegalovirus exposure and HLA in healthy donors. In the PCR, 60 Vbeta and 13 Jbeta primers were used. Measured with immunoSEQ multiplex PCR; TCRdb has only the in-frame clones, and not every one. The data hold approximately 81,000 clones, with 75% to 85% observed a single time. Sequenced sample: PBMCs. These receptors came from a man in his forties or fifties in good health and CMV-seropositive.

The rearrangement joins TRBV2 to TRBJ1-2; D remains unclear. This CDR3 spans 12 amino acids. CDR1 is SNHLY and CDR2 is FYNNEI in the germline V gene. The V gene lost 10 bases and the J gene lost 4 bases, with 13 bases spanning the gap. CDR3 DNA: TGTGCCACCCGCGAGGGAGGCTATGGCTACACCTTC. The encoded protein is CATREGGYGYTF.

Comments on this clone: The same CDR3 can be traced to other DNA sequences in this sample. The chain employs TRBV27 and TRBJ2-6, with D possibly TRBD1 on 6 matching bases. Germline CDR1 MNHEY, CDR2 SMNVEV (reference sequence). The CDR3 has 15 residues. V gave up 2 bases and J gave up 4 bases, with 9 bases separating them. In nucleotides, the CDR3 is TGTGCCAGCAGTTTACAGGGGCTCGGGGCCAACGTCCTGACTTTC. It specifies CASSLQGLGANVLTF.

V and J are TRBV4-1 and TRBJ2-7, with 12 bases that match TRBD2. CDR1 and CDR2 from the germline V gene are MGHRA and YSYEKL. CDR3 length: 16 residues. The V gene end was trimmed by 4 bases and the J gene end by 0 bases; junction bases not matched to a gene: 4. The DNA for the CDR3 is TGCGCCAGCAGCCCTGCTAGCGGGAGGGCCTCCTACGAGCAGTACTTC. Protein sequence: CASSPASGRASYEQYF.

This CDR3 reads CASSYTTSGSSYNEQFF. The CDR3 DNA sequence: TGTGCCAGCAGTTATACGACTAGCGGGAGCTCCTACAATGAGCAGTTCTTC. This chain joins TRBV5-5 and TRBJ2-1; TRBD2 matches at 12 bases. This CDR3 comprises 17 residues. Looked up from germline, CDR1 is SGHKS and CDR2 is YYEKEE (reference sequence). V lost 5 bases to trimming and J lost 0 bases; unmatched junction nucleotides: 6.

The chain employs TRBV28 and TRBJ1-5; 7 bases are a match to TRBD1. The CDR3 has 16 amino acids. Germline values: CDR1 MDHEN, CDR2 SYDVKM. V was pared by 5 bases and J by 1 base, with 8 bases of the junction left unmatched. Here the CDR3 reads CASSDRQGLSNQPQHF. In DNA form, the CDR3 reads TGTGCCAGCAGTGACAGACAGGGCTTGAGCAATCAGCCCCAGCATTTT.

The chain links TRBV28 to TRBJ1-2; the D gene is possibly TRBD1 (5 bases). The germline CDR1 and CDR2 sequences are MDHEN and SYDVKM. The CDR3 length is 15 residues. Trimming left V 3 bases short and J 4 bases short, with 15 bases between. CDR3 nucleotide sequence: TGTGCCAGCAGTTTCTGGGGCGCAGGTGGCTATGGCTACACCTTC. It yields the protein CASSFWGAGGYGYTF.

This clone was observed a handful of times. The genes are TRBV4-1 and TRBJ1-1; D gene unclear. Germline CDR1 and CDR2: MGHRA and YSYEKL. Trimming took 2 bases from V and 0 from J, leaving 7 bases between them. The CDR3 runs to 14 residues. CDR3 coding DNA: TGCGCCAGCAGCCAATTACTCCTGAACACTGAAGCTTTCTTT. Encoded protein: CASSQLLLNTEAFF.

The CDR3 DNA is TGTGCCAGCAGTGCTACCGAATATCAGCCCCAGCATTTT. Protein sequence: CASSATEYQPQHF. This chain connects TRBV6-4 to TRBJ1-5; D remains ambiguous. The CDR3 sequence is 13 residues long. V was cut by 4 bases and J by 5 bases, with 9 bases left in between. Germline CDR1 reads MRHNA; CDR2 reads SNTAGT.

This clone was counted between two and nine times. The V and J genes are TRBV20-1 and TRBJ2-5; 7 bases line up with TRBD1. The germline CDR1 and CDR2 sequences are DFQATT and SNEGSKA (reference sequence). The CDR3 has 11 amino acids. The junction had 2 bases not matched to a gene; V was cut back by 5 bases and J by 5 bases. CDR3 region: CSAPRGETQYF. As DNA, the CDR3 is TGCAGTGCTCCCAGGGGGGAGACCCAGTACTTC.

The V and J genes are TRBV2 and TRBJ1-4; D might be TRBD1 (5 bases). This CDR3 is built from 14 residues. V was clipped by 10 bases and J by 7 bases, with 19 bases between them. From germline, CDR1 is SNHLY and CDR2 FYNNEI. The CDR3 DNA reads as TGTGCCACCCGAACCACCAGGGTAGGTGAAAAACTGTTTTTT. This encodes CATRTTRVGEKLFF. The full variable domain, rest sourced from reference TRBV2 and TRBJ1-4, is EPEVTQTPSHQVTQMGQEVILRCVPISNHLYFYWYRQILGQKVEFLVSFYNNEISEKSEIFDDQFSVERPDGSNFTLKIRSTKLEDSAMYFCATRTTRVGEKLFFGSGTQLSVL.

Concerning this clone itself: A junction end diverges from the germline sequence, so it may reflect a read error. The chain carries TRBV6-5 and TRBJ2-2; 9 bases match TRBD2. Germline CDR1 is MNHEY and CDR2 is SVGAGI. The CDR3 is 15 amino acids. This CDR3 reads CATSVTSGNTGELFF. The CDR3 DNA is TGTGCCACCAGTGTGACTAGCGGGAACACCGGGGAGCTGTTTTTT.

This clone appeared once. The V gene is TRBV6-6, the J gene TRBJ2-3, with D possibly matching TRBD1 (5 bases). Germline V lookup: CDR1 MNHNY, CDR2 SVGAGI (reference sequence). The V gene lost 6 bases and the J gene lost 1 base, with 14 bases spanning the gap. This CDR3 contains 15 residues. The CDR3 DNA sequence: TGTGCCAGCAGCGATAAGGGGTGGGGCACAGATACGCAGTATTTT. Translated: CASSDKGWGTDTQYF.

The genes are TRBV6-1 and TRBJ1-5, with 10 bases that match TRBD1. Germline V CDR1 and CDR2: MNHNS, SASEGT. V shed 6 bases and J 2 bases; nucleotides not matched to a gene: 1. The CDR3 consists of 14 residues. CDR3 residues: CASSGTGGNQPQHF. In DNA form, the CDR3 reads TGTGCCAGCAGCGGGACAGGGGGCAATCAGCCCCAGCATTTT.

The V gene is TRBV10-1, the J gene TRBJ2-1; TRBD2 agrees at 9 bases. This CDR3 contains 17 residues. CDR1 is WNHNN and CDR2 is SYGVQD in the germline V gene (reference sequence). V gave up 1 base and J gave up 2 bases; unmatched junction bases: 6. CDR3 DNA: TGCGCCAGCAGTGAGTTCAACCTAGCGGGACCCTACAATGAGCAGTTCTTC. Translation: CASSEFNLAGPYNEQFF.

J is TRBJ2-5 and V is TRBV6-4, with 10 bases lining up with TRBD2. After removal of 6 bases from V and 11 bases from J, the junction contained 12 bases not matched to a gene. Germline CDR1 reads MRHNA; CDR2 reads SNTAGT. The CDR3 totals 14 residues. DNA of the CDR3: TGTGCCAGCAGCCCCGCGGGAGCGGGAGGGCCTCAGTACTTC. Its protein is CASSPAGAGGPQYF.